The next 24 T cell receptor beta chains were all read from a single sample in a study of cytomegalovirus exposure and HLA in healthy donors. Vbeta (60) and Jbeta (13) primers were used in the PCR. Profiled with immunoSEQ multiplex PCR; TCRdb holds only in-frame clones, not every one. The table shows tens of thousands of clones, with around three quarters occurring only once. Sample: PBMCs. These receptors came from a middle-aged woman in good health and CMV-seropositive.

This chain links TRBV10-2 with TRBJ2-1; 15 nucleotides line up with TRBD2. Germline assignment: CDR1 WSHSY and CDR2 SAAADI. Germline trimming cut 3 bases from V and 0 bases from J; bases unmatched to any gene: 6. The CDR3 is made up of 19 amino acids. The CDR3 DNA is TGCGCCAGCAGTGAACCGGGACTAGCGGGAGGCCACTCCTACAATGAGCAGTTCTTC. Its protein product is CASSEPGLAGGHSYNEQFF.

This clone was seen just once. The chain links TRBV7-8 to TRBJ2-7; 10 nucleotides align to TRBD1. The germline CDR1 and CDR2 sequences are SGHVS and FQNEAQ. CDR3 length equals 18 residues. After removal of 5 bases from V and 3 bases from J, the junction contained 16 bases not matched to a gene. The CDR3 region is CASSVTGGLGPSNYEQYF. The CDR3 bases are TGTGCCAGCAGCGTGACAGGGGGCCTTGGTCCCTCAAACTACGAGCAGTACTTC. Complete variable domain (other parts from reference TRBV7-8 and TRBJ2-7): GAGVSQSPRYKVAKRGQDVALRCDPISGHVSLFWYQQALGQGPEFLTYFQNEAQLDKSGLPSDRFFAERPEGSVSTLKIQRTQQEDSAVYLCASSVTGGLGPSNYEQYFGPGTRLTVT.

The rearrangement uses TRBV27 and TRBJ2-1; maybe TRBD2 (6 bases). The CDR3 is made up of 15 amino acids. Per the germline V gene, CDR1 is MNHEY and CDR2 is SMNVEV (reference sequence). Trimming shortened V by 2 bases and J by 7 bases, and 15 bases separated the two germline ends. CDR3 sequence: CASSLTAGPMNEQFF. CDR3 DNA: TGTGCCAGCAGTTTAACGGCGGGACCCATGAATGAGCAGTTCTTC.

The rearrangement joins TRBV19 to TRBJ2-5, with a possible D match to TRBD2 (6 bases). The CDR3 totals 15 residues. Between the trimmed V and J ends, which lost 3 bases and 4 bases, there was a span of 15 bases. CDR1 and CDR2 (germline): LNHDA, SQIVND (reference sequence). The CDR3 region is CASSILGGLGETQYF. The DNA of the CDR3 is TGTGCCAGTAGTATTCTCGGGGGATTGGGAGAGACCCAGTACTTC.

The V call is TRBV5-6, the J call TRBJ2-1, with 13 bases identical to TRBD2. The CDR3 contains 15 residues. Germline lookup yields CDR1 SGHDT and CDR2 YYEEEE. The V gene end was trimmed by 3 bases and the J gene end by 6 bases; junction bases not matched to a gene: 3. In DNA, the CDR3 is TGTGCCAGCAGCTCGAGACTAGCGGGGGGCAATGAGCAGTTCTTC. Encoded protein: CASSSRLAGGNEQFF.

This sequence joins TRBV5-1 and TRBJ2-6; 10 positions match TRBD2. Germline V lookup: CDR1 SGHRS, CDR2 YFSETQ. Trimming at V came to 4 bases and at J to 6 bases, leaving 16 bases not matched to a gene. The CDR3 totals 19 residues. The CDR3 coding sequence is TGCGCCAGCAGCCCGAGATCACTAGCGGGACTCGGAGAGGCCAACGTCCTGACTTTC. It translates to CASSPRSLAGLGEANVLTF.

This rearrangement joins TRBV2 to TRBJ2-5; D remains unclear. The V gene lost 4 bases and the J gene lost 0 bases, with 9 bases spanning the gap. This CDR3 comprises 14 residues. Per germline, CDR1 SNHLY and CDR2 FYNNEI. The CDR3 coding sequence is TGTGCCAGCAGTGGACTCAAGTACCAAGAGACCCAGTACTTC. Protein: CASSGLKYQETQYF.

The CDR3 region is CASSSSSGANVLTF. The CDR3 DNA reads TGTGCCAGCAGTTCTAGCTCTGGGGCCAACGTCCTGACTTTC. The chain joins TRBV6-6 to TRBJ2-6; D unclear. V lost 4 bases to trimming and J lost 0 bases, with 4 bases between them. Germline loops: CDR1 MNHNY, CDR2 SVGAGI (reference sequence). The CDR3 length is 14 residues.

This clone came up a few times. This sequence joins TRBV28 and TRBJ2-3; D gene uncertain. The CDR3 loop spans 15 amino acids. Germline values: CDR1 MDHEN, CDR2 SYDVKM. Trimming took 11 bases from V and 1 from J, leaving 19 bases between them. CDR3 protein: CACTSQQSRTDTQYF. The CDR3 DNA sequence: TGTGCCTGTACCTCACAACAGAGTCGCACAGATACGCAGTATTTT.

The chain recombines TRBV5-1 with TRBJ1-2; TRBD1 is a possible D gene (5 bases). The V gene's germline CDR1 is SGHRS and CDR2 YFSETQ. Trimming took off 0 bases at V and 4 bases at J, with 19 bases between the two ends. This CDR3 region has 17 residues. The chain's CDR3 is CASSLGLTLTGGYGYTF. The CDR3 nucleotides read TGCGCCAGCAGCTTGGGGTTGACCCTCACAGGCGGCTATGGCTACACCTTC.

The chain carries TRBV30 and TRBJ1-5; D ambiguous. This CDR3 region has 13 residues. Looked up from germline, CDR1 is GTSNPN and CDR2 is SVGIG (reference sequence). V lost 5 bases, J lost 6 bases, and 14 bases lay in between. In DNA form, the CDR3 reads TGTGCCTGGGGGCCAGGTGTCGGTCAGCCCCAGCATTTT. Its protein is CAWGPGVGQPQHF.

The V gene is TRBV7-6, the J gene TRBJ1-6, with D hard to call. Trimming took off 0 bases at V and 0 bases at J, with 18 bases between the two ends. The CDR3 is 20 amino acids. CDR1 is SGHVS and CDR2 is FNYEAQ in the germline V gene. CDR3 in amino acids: CASSLAAATPHSSYNSPLHF. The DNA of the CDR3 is TGTGCCAGCAGCTTAGCGGCGGCCACGCCACATAGCTCCTATAATTCACCCCTCCACTTT.

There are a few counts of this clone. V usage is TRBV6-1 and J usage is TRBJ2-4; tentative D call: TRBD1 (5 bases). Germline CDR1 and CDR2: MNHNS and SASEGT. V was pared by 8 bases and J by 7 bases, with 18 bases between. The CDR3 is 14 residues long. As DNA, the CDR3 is TGTGCCAGCGAAACAATAGCAGGGTCGAACATTCAGTACTTC. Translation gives CASETIAGSNIQYF.

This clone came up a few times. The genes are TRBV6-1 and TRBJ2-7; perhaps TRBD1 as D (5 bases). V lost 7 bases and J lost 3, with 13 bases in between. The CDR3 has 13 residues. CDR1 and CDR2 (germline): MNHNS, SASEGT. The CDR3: CASTRTYSYEQYF. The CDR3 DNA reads TGTGCCAGCACTCGGACATATAGCTACGAGCAGTACTTC.

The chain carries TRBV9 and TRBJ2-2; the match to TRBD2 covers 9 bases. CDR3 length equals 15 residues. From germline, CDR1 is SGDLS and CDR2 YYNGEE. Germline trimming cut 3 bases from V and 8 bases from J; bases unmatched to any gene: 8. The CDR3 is CASSASGKSAGELFF. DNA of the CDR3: TGTGCCAGCAGCGCTAGCGGGAAATCCGCGGGGGAGCTGTTTTTT.

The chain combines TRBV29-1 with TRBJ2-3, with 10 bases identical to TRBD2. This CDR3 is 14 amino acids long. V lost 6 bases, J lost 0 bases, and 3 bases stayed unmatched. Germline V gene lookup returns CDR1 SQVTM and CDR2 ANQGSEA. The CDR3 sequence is CSVTSGISTDTQYF. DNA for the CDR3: TGCAGCGTAACTAGCGGGATTAGCACAGATACGCAGTATTTT.

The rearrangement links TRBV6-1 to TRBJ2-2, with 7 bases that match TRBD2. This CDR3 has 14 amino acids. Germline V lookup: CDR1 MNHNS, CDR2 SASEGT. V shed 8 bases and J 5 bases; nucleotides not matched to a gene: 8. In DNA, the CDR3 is TGTGCCAGCGGGAGGGAGGGGTCGACCGGGGAGCTGTTTTTT. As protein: CASGREGSTGELFF.

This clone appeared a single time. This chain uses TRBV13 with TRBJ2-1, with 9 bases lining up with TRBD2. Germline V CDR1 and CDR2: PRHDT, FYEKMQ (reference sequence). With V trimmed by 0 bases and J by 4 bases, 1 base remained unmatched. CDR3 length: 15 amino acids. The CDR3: CASSLGLAGYNEQFF. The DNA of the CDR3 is TGTGCCAGCAGCTTAGGTCTAGCGGGGTACAATGAGCAGTTCTTC.

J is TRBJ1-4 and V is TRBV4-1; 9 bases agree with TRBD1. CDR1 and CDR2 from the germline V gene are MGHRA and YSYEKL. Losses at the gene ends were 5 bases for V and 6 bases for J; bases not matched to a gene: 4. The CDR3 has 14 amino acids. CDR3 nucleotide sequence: TGCGCCAGCAGCGGGACAGGGAACGATGAAAAACTGTTTTTT. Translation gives CASSGTGNDEKLFF.

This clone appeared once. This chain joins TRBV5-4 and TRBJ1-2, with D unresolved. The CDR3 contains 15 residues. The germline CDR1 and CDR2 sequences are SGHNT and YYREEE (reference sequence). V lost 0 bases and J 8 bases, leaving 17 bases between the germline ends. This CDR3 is CASSLVGQKRDGYTF. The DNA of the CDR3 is TGTGCCAGCAGCTTGGTAGGTCAGAAGCGCGACGGCTACACCTTC.

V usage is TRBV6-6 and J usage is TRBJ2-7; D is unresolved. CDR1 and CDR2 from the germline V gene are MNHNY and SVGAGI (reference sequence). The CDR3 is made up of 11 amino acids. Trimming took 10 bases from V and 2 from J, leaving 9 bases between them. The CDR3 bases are TGTGCCACAAGGAGCACCTACGAGCAGTACTTC. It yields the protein CATRSTYEQYF.

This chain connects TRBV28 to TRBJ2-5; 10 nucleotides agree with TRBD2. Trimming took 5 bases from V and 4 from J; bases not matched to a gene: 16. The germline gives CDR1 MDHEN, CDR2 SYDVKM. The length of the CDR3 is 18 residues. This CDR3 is CASSPGGIKREGPETQYF. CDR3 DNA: TGTGCCAGCAGTCCCGGAGGGATCAAGCGGGAGGGGCCAGAGACCCAGTACTTC.

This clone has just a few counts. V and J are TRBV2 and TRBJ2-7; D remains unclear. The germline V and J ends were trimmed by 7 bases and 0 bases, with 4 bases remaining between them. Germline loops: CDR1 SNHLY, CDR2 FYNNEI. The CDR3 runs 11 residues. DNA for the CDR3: TGTGCCAGCATAGACTCCTACGAGCAGTACTTC. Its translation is CASIDSYEQYF.

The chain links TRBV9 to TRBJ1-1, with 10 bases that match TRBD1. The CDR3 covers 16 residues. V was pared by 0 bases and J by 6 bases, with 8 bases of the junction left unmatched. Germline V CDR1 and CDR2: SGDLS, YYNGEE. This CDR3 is CASSVGDRGSRAEAFF. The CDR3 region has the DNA TGTGCCAGCAGCGTAGGGGACAGGGGTTCCCGCGCTGAAGCTTTCTTT.